This TCR beta chain was identified in a study of T cell responses to AZD1222 COVID-19 vaccine. Study observations and caveats: Repertoire sampling occurred only after the peak T cell response.

Points on this clone: No antigen is known for it.

The V gene lost 1 base and the J gene lost 5 bases, with 9 bases spanning the gap. This CDR3 has 14 residues. Germline CDR1 and CDR2: SGHDT and YYEEEE. Clones were read by immunoSEQ multiplex PCR, and TCRdb kept only the in-frame ones, dropping some. The sample has approximately 210,000 clones; about 89% are singletons. The origin of this receptor is an adult who received the AZD1222 COVID-19 vaccine. This chain uses TRBV5-6 with TRBJ2-2; possibly TRBD1 or TRBD2 for D (5 bases each). The specimen comprised peripheral blood, sampled 28 days after the second AZD1222 dose. The CDR3 region has the DNA TGTGCCAGCAGCTTGATGGGGGTAACCGGGGAGCTGTTTTTT. It is translated as CASSLMGVTGELFF.